A selection of T cell receptor beta chains follows, all from one sample in a study of T-cell memory formation after mild COVID-19. MiXCR, applied by TCRdb to the 5' RACE reads, yields one record per CDR3 protein. This sample yields about 150,000 distinct CDR3 sequences, of which roughly 6.3% are seen a single time; approximately 2.2% belongs to the top ten. Sequenced sample: PBMCs or a T cell subset sorted from them (not recorded which). The receptor set was obtained from an adult woman who had mild COVID-19 (a few samples of this study predate the infection). Cell type and time point are not known. Each CDR3 is given without its conserved first and last residue.

j_call	v_call	cdr3_aa
TRBJ2-1	TRBV7-2	ASSLSFSGGNEQF
TRBJ2-1	TRBV5-1	ASSSLAGLYNEQF
TRBJ2-7	TRBV5-1	ASRYGTGSYEQY
TRBJ2-5	TRBV2	ASSPGPNQETQY
TRBJ2-5	TRBV7-2	ASSYGRRGLKETQY
TRBJ2-1	TRBV18	ASSPPNYGFHEQF
TRBJ2-2	TRBV5-1	ASSPRSTGELF
TRBJ1-2	TRBV12-3/TRBV12-4	ASSQQPTNYGYT
TRBJ2-7	TRBV11-2	ASSPSTGKYEQY
TRBJ2-7	TRBV29-1	SVHDRQGSYEQY
TRBJ1-2	TRBV20-1	SARDTHRGDYGYT
TRBJ2-5	TRBV7-2	ASSFGLQETQY
TRBJ1-1	TRBV5-6	ASSWARMNTEAF
TRBJ2-7	TRBV27	ASSGVFGTSGSYEQY
TRBJ1-5	TRBV2	ASSGQQAQPQH
TRBJ1-1	TRBV7-2	ASSLVRWNTEAF
TRBJ2-7	TRBV28	ASSTLAPRGDEQY
TRBJ1-5	TRBV5-1	ASSLETGNNQPQH
TRBJ2-1	TRBV18	ASSPGLAGGYNEQF
TRBJ1-1	TRBV6-2/TRBV6-3	ASSKGQGGWNTEAF
TRBJ2-1	TRBV9	ASSVAGTSYNEQF
TRBJ1-1	TRBV29-1	SVVGGMGTEAF
TRBJ2-1	TRBV6-5	ASSSGATGYNEQF
TRBJ1-2	TRBV10-2	ASSEGKGYGYT
TRBJ2-5	TRBV7-9	ASSLELKTQY
TRBJ2-1	TRBV5-1	ASSGLFQDEQF
TRBJ2-7	TRBV29-1	SVVLAGGVYEQY
TRBJ2-6	TRBV5-4	ASRKERNAGANVLT
TRBJ1-1	TRBV7-3	ASSLRGNTEAF
TRBJ2-5	TRBV29-1	SVTSPRLRETQY
TRBJ2-1	TRBV7-2	ASSTNLAGAYNEQF
TRBJ1-1	TRBV15	ATSRDRAGTEAF
TRBJ2-1	TRBV6-6	ASSYERTAYNEQF
TRBJ1-6	TRBV5-1	ASSLVRTDSPLH
TRBJ1-5	TRBV30	AWSVPGEWGRSNQPQH
TRBJ2-2	TRBV7-3	ASSLGLDTSELF
TRBJ2-5	TRBV7-2	ASSLRQIQETQY
TRBJ2-1	TRBV6-5	ASSYRRTYNEQF
TRBJ1-6	TRBV20-1	SARPGTANSPLH
TRBJ2-3	TRBV9	ASSVRTEDTQY
TRBJ2-7	TRBV5-1	ASSRGSPNSYEQY
TRBJ2-7	TRBV5-1	ASSLRQGIGEQY
TRBJ2-1	TRBV20-1	SASGLVGGEQF
TRBJ1-4	TRBV20-1	SAEAGTGYEKLF
TRBJ2-2	TRBV7-9	ASSLRGITTGELF
TRBJ1-1	TRBV5-1	ASRPSRGSNTEAF
TRBJ2-1	TRBV12-3/TRBV12-4	ASSRLAGGRNEQF
TRBJ2-5	TRBV5-5	ASSLGGQAGETQY
TRBJ2-7	TRBV5-1	ASKFMEGATYEQY
TRBJ1-2	TRBV27	ASSFSGQYPLGYT
TRBJ1-2	TRBV6-5	ASSYEGLYGYT
TRBJ2-5	TRBV5-1	ASSFGRYQETQY
TRBJ1-1	TRBV20-1	SASRGNTEAF
TRBJ1-1	TRBV7-9	ASSFTQVTEAF
TRBJ2-7	TRBV18	ASSPLGGGIYEQY
TRBJ2-3	TRBV5-5	ASSFGSAGAPDTQY
TRBJ2-6	TRBV5-1	ASSLDGLGSGANVLT
TRBJ2-5	TRBV6-5	ASSQAGGPLGTQY